The clone carrying this T cell receptor (beta chain) was counted at least ten times. This entry comes from a study of Graves' ophthalmopathy and Graves' hyperthyroidism. This CDR3 region has 14 residues. CDR1 is SEHNR and CDR2 is FQNEAQ in the germline V gene (reference sequence). Trimming cost V 5 bases and J 10 bases, with 20 bases left between them. RNA transcripts provided the template for amplifying TCR beta CDR3 regions. RT-PCR with HTBI primers came first, then second-round multiplex PCR. TCRdb analysed the multiplex PCR reads with MiXCR anew, one entry per CDR3 protein. The table lists 900,000 to 1,200,000 distinct CDR3 sequences, less than 45% of them singletons, with around 10% in the top ten. Patients in the hyperthyroidism group, adults aged 18 to 65, were newly diagnosed, under 2 months' duration. Uncontrolled infections, pregnancy, lactation or other autoimmune diseases led to patient exclusion.

The clonotype originates from an adult man with Graves' hyperthyroidism. What was sequenced was peripheral blood or thyroid tissue (not recorded which). J is TRBJ1-1 and V is TRBV7-9, with a possible D match to TRBD1 (6 bases). As DNA, the CDR3 is TGTGCCAGCAGCACAGCGAGTCAGGGGCTCGGAGCTTTCTTT. Amino acid sequence: CASSTASQGLGAFF.